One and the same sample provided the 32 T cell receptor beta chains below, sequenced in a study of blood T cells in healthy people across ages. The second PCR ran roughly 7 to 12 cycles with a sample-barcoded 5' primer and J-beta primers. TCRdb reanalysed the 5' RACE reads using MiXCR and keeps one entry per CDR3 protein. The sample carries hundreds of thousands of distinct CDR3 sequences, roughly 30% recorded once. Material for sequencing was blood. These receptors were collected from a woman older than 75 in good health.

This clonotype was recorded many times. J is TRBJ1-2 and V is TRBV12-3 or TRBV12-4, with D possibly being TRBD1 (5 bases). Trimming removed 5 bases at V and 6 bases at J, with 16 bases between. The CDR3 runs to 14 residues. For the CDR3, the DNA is TGTGCCAGCAGTCGGGGCCGCTCTTTGGATGGCTACACCTTC. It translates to CASSRGRSLDGYTF.

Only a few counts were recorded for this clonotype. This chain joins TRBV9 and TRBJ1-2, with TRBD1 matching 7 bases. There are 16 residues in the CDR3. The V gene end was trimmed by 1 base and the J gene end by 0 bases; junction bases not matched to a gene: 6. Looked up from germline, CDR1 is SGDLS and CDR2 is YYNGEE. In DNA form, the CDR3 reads TGTGCCAGCAGCGTAAGCGGGACAGTCCCTAACTATGGCTACACCTTC. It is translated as CASSVSGTVPNYGYTF.

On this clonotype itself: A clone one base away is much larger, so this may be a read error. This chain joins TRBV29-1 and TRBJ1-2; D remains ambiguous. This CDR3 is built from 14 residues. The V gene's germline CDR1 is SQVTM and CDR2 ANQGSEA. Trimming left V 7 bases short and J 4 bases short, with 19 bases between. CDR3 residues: CSGRLPHLSYGYTF. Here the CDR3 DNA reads TGCAGCGGGAGGTTGCCGCACCTTAGCTATGGCTACACCTTC.

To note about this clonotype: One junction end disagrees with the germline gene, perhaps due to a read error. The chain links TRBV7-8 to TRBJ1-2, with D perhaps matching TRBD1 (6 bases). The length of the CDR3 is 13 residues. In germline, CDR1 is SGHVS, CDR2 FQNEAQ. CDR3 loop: CASGLARGGGYTF. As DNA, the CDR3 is TGTGCCAGCGGCTTAGCCAGGGGAGGAGGCTACACCTTC.

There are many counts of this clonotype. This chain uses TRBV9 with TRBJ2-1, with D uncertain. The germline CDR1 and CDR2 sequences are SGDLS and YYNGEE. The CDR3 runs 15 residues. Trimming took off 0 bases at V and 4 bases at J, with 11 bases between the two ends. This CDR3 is CASSVGGTVYNEQFF. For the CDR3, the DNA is TGTGCCAGCAGCGTAGGTGGTACCGTTTACAATGAGCAGTTCTTC.

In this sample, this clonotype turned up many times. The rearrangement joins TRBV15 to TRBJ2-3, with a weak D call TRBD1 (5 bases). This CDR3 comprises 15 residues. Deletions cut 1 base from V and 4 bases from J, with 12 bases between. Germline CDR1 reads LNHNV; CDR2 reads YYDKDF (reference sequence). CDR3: CATSRAQGRADTQYF. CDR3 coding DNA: TGTGCCACCAGCAGAGCGCAGGGTAGGGCAGATACGCAGTATTTT.

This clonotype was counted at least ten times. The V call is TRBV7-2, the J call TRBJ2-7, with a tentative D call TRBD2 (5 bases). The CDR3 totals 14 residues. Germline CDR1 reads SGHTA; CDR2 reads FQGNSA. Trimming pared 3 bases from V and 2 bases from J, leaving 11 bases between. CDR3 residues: CASSFRGTTYEQYF. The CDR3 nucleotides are TGTGCCAGCAGCTTCCGGGGAACTACCTACGAGCAGTACTTC.

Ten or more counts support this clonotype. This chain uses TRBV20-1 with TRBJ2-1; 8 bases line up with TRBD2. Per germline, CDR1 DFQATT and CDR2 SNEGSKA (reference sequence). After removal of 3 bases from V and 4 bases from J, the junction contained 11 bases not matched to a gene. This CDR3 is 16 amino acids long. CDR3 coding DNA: TGCAGTGCTAGCGCACCGCGGGGGGCGCAATACAATGAGCAGTTCTTC. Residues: CSASAPRGAQYNEQFF.

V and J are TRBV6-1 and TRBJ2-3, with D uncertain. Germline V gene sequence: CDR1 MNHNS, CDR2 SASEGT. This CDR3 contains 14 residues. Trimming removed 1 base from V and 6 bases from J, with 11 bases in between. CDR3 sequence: CASSEDLGRDTQYF. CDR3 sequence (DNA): TGTGCCAGCAGTGAAGATTTAGGAAGGGATACGCAGTATTTT.

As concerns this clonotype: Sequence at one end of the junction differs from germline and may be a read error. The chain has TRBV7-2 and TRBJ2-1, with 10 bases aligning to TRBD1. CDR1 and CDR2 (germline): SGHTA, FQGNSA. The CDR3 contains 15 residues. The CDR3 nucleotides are TGTGCCTGCAGCTCCCGACAGGGGGCGTGGAATGAGCAGTTCTTC. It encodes CACSSRQGAWNEQFF.

CDR3 coding DNA: TGTGCCTGGAGTGTAGGGGGGCATGGCTACACCTTC. Amino acid sequence: CAWSVGGHGYTF. This rearrangement joins TRBV30 to TRBJ1-2, with D maybe TRBD1 (6 bases). Germline CDR1 is GTSNPN and CDR2 is SVGIG (reference sequence). The V and J ends lost 0 bases and 6 bases respectively, with 8 bases between them. This CDR3 has 12 amino acids.

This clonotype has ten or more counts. The CDR3 DNA is TGCAGTGCTAGTGTAGGGATGGGATATAATTCACCCCTCCACTTT. Translated, it gives CSASVGMGYNSPLHF. This chain links TRBV20-1 with TRBJ1-6; no clear D. This CDR3 has 15 residues. The V end lost 3 bases, the J end lost 4 bases, and 13 bases lay between the germline ends. Germline assignment: CDR1 DFQATT and CDR2 SNEGSKA (reference sequence).

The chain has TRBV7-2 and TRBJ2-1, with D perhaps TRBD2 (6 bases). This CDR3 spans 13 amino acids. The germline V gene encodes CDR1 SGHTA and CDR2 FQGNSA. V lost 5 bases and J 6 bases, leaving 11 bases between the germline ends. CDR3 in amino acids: CASSPGRRNEQFF. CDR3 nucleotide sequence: TGTGCCAGCAGCCCCGGGAGACGCAATGAGCAGTTCTTC.

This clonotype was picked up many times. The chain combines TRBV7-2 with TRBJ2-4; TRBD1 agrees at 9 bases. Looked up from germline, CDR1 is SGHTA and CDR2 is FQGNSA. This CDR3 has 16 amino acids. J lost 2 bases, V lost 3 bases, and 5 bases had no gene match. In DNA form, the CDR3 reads TGTGCCAGCAGCTTGACAGGGGGGTCTTCCAAAAACATTCAGTACTTC. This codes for CASSLTGGSSKNIQYF.

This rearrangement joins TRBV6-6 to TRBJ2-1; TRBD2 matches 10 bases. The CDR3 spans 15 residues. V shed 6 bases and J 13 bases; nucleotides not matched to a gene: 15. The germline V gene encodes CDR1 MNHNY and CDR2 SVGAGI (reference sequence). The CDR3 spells CASSVLAGAQETQFF. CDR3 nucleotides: TGTGCCAGCAGCGTTCTAGCGGGGGCTCAAGAGACCCAGTTCTTC.

Here the CDR3 DNA reads TGTGCCATCAGTGTTGGCAACCTGGCGGCAGATACGCAGTATTTT. This encodes CAISVGNLAADTQYF. The V call is TRBV10-3, the J call TRBJ2-3; D not certain. The CDR3 is 15 amino acids. V lost 4 bases to trimming and J lost 4 bases, with 15 bases between them. Germline-derived CDR1 and CDR2 are ENHRY and SYGVKD.

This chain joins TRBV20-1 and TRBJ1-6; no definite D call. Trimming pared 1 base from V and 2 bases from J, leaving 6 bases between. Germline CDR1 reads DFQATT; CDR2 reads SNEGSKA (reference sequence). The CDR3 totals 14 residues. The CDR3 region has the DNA TGCAGTGCTAGAGGGTCCACCTATAATTCACCCCTCCACTTT. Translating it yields CSARGSTYNSPLHF.

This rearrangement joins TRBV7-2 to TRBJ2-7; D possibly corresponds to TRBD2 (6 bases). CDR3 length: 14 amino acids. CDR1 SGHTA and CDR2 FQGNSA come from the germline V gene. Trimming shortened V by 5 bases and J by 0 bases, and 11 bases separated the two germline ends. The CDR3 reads CASSDVAASYEQYF. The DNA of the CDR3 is TGTGCCAGCAGCGACGTAGCGGCCTCCTACGAGCAGTACTTC.

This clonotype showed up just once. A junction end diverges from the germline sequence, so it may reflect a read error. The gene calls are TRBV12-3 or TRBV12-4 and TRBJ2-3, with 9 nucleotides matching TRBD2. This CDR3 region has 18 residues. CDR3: CASSPGLALRVRADMQYF. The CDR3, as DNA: TGTGCCAGCAGCCCGGGACTAGCCCTCCGGGTCAGAGCAGATATGCAGTATTTT.

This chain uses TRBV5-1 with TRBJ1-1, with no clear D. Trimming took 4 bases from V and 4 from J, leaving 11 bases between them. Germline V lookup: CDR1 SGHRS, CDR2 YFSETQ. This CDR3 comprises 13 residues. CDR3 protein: CASSIGRTTEAFF. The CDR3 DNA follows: TGCGCCAGCAGCATCGGGCGGACCACTGAAGCTTTCTTT. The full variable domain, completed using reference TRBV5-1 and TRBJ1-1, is KAGVTQTPRYLIKTRGQQVTLSCSPISGHRSVSWYQQTPGQGLQFLFEYFSETQRNKGNFPGRFSGRQFSNSRSEMNVSTLELGDSALYLCASSIGRTTEAFFGQGTRLTVV.

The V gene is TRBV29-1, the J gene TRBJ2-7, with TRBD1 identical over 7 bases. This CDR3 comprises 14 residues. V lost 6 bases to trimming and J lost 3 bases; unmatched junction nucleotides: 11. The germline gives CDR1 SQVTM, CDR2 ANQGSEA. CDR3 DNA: TGCAGCGTCTCGTACGGGACAGAGGACTACGAGCAGTACTTC. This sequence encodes CSVSYGTEDYEQYF.

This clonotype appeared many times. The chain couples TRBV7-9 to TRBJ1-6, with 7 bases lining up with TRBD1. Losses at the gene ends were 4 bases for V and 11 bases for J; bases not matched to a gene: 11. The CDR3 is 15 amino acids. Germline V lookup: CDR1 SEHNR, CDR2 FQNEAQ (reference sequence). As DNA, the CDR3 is TGTGCCAGCAGCTCTACGACAGGGAAGAGCACACCCCTCCACTTT. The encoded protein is CASSSTTGKSTPLHF.

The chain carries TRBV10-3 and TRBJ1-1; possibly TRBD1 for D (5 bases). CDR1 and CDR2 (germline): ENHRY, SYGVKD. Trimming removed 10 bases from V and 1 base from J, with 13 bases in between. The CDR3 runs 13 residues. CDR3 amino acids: CATPGTSNTEAFF. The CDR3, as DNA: TGTGCCACCCCGGGGACCTCGAACACTGAAGCTTTCTTT.

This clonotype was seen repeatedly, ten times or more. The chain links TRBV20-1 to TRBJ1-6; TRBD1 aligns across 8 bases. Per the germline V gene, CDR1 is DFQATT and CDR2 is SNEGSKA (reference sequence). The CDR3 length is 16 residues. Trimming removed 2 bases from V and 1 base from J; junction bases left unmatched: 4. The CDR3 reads CSARRQGSSYNSPLHF. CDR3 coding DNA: TGCAGTGCTAGACGACAGGGGAGTTCCTATAATTCACCCCTCCACTTT.

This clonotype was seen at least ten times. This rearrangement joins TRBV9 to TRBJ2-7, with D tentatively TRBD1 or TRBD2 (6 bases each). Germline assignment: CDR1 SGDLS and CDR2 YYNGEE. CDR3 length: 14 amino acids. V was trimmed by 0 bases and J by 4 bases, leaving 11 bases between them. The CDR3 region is CASSVAGAGYEQYF. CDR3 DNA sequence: TGTGCCAGCAGCGTAGCGGGGGCCGGTTACGAGCAGTACTTC.

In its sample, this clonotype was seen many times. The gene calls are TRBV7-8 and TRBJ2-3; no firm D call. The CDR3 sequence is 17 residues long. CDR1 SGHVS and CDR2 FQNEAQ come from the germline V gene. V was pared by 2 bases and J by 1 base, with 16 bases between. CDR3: CASSLSPGRIRTDTQYF. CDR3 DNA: TGTGCCAGCAGCTTATCCCCAGGACGGATACGCACAGATACGCAGTATTTT.

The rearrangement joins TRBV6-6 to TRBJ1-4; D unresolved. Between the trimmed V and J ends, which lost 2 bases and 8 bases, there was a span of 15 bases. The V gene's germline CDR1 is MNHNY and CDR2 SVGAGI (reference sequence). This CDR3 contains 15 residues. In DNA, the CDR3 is TGTGCCAGCAGTTACCTGGGTTCGGGAGGGGAAAAACTGTTTTTT. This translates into CASSYLGSGGEKLFF.

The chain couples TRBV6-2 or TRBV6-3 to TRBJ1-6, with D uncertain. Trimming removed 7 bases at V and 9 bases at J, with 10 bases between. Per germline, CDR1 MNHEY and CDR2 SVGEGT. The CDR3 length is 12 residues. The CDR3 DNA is TGTGCCAGCACCATACTCGGTTCACCCCTCCACTTT. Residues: CASTILGSPLHF.

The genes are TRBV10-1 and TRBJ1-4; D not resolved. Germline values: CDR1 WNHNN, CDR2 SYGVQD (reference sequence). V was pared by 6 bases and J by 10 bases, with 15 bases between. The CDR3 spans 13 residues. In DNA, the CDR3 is TGCGCCAGCAGCTTGACTACTCCGGGAAAACTGTTTTTT. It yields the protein CASSLTTPGKLFF.

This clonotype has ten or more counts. The CDR3 here is CASSYSPGTSGETQYF. CDR3 bases: TGTGCCAGCAGTTACTCGCCGGGGACTAGCGGGGAGACCCAGTACTTC. This sequence joins TRBV6-5 and TRBJ2-5; 12 nucleotides match TRBD2. Trimming removed 0 bases from V and 5 bases from J; junction bases left unmatched: 4. CDR3 length: 16 residues. Germline CDR1 and CDR2: MNHEY and SVGAGI.

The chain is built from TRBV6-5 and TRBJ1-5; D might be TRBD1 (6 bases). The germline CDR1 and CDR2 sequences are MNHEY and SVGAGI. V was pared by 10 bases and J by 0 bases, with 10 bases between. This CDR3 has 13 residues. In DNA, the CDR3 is TGTGCCACACAGGGTCCTAGCAATCAGCCCCAGCATTTT. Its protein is CATQGPSNQPQHF.

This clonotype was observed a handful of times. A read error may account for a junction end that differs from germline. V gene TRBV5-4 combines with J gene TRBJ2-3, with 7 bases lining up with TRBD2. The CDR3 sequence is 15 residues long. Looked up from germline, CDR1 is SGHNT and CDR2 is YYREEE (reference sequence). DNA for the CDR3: TGTGCCAGCAGCCGGGACTACCATAGCACAGATATGCAGTATTTT. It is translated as CASSRDYHSTDMQYF. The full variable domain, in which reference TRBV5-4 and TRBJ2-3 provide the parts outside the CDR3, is ETGVTQSPTHLIKTRGQQVTLRCSSQSGHNTVSWYQQALGQGPQFIFQYYREEENGRGNFPPRFSGLQFPNYSSELNVNALELDDSALYLCASSRDYHSTDMQYFGPGTRLTVL.